The sequence of this T cell receptor (beta chain) was determined in a study of blood T cell repertoires in COVID-19. Study background: Both acute and convalescent COVID-19 samples were obtained from the United States, Italy and Spain. Sources were T cells, B-cell-depleted T cells, or PBMCs; the material itself was cDNA or gDNA.

The germline V gene has CDR1 SGHVS and CDR2 FNYEAQ. The ends were cut back, 5 bases at V and 7 bases at J, with 12 bases in the middle. The CDR3 consists of 12 residues. Individuals aged roughly 18 to 95 years were recruited from fewer than 30 US areas. Only in-frame clones appear in the TCRdb table, and some are missing; sequencing was by immunoSEQ multiplex PCR. The sample lists about 270,000 clones; over 80% were seen once. This clonotype was sampled from a woman aged 30 to 39 with acute COVID-19. The chain has TRBV7-6 and TRBJ2-7; no clear D gene. The sequenced material came from PBMCs or T cells enriched from blood (not recorded which). CDR3 sequence reads: CASSQPPGEQYF. DNA for the CDR3: TGTGCCAGCAGCCAGCCCCCCGGGGAGCAGTACTTC.